These T cell receptor beta chains were read from a single sample in a study of brain metastases from non-small cell lung cancer. Sequencing was performed with immunoSEQ multiplex PCR; in TCRdb, only in-frame clones are kept and a portion is missing. This sample has roughly 4,500 clones; about 81% occur once, and the top ten carry around 6.2%. Input material: tumor-adjacent normal tissue. The receptors derive from a donor over 35 with non-small cell lung cancer. CDR3s leave out the opening cysteine and the closing phenylalanine or tryptophan.

v_gene | CDR3aa
TRBV6-1 | ASSPRLAGVNEQF
TRBV7-2 | ASSQPTGTKNIQY
TRBV2 | ASSYQGSGNTIY
TRBV28 | ASSFRGGLALLNEQF
TRBV14 | ASSPRQGGGYT
TRBV7-6 | ASSPIYSGANVLT
TRBV9 | ASSVGGQGISPLH
TRBV3-1/TRBV3-2 | ASSQDRGPKAF
TRBV9 | ASSPGGSGELF
TRBV7-8 | ASSFGTENSPLH
TRBV7-6 | ASSFFGPDTGELF
TRBV27 | ACSGGGLNEQF
TRBV29-1 | SVEGASVPDTQY
TRBV5-1 | ASSLDISSRGEAF
TRBV28 | ASRSYEQY
TRBV24-1 | ATGDGYQKTQY
TRBV18 | ASSPSGGGNTEAF
TRBV2 | ASSDQLSYEQY
TRBV6-2/TRBV6-3 | ASSRSEAGGNEQF
TRBV7-8 | ASSYGQGVYEQY
TRBV6-5 | ASSPRLAAADTQY
TRBV7-9 | ASSLDGQARRETQY
TRBV2 | ASSGELNTEAF
TRBV4-1 | ASSQAGDRPTYEQY
TRBV6-2/TRBV6-3 | ASSYPSEQY
TRBV9 | ASSPSTGGEQY
TRBV7-2 | ASSLYAGGSYEQY
TRBV10-3 | AIRPIVNTEAF
TRBV19 | ASSPDAGAGANVLT
TRBV7-2 | ASSAKDRTEAF
TRBV5-4 | ASSPPGGGYGYT
TRBV6-6 | ASPSGRDNEQF
TRBV27 | ASSILGVGGYT
TRBV5-1 | ASSGSTGANVLT
TRBV5-1 | ASSLFSGTLSYNEQF
TRBV28 | ASRLSGSHTGELF
TRBV5-1 | ASSLNGGDGRETQY
TRBV4-1 | ASSQEGTGSNTEAF
TRBV7-9 | ASSPDRGHEQY
TRBV15 | ATSRDFRGEAF
TRBV11-1 | ASSSREAGNYEQY
TRBV5-4 | ASSSSGSLSDTQY
TRBV6-5 | ASSSQGTGFSQPQH
TRBV9 | ASSSRLAFDTQY
TRBV9 | ASSVAGGGLWVYNEQF
TRBV28 | ASSRQGSTEAF
TRBV6-6 | ASSYSPPSLF
TRBV7-9 | ASSLGSLRSYEQY
TRBV27 | ASSFLEKLF
TRBV9 | ASNPLAGYNEQF